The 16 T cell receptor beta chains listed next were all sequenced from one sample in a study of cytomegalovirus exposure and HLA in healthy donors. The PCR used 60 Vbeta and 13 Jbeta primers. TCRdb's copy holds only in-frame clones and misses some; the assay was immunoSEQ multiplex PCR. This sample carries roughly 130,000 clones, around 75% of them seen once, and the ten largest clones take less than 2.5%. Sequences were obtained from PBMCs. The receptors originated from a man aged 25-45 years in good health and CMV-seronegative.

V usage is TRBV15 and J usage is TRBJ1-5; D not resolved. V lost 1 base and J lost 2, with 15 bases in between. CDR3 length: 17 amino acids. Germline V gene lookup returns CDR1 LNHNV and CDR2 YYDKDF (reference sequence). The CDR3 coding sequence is TGTGCCACCAGCAGAGGAGACGGAGTGCTTCGCAATCAGCCCCAGCATTTT. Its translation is CATSRGDGVLRNQPQHF. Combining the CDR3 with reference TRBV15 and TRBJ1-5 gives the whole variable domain DAMVIQNPRYQVTQFGKPVTLSCSQTLNHNVMYWYQQKSSQAPKLLFHYYDKDFNNEADTPDNFQSRRPNTSFCFLDIRSPGLGDTAMYLCATSRGDGVLRNQPQHFGDGTRLSIL.

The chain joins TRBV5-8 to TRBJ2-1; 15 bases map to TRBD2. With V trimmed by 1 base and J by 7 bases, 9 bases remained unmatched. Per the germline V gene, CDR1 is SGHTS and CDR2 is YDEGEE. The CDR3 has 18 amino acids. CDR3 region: CASSLIWTSGGAENEQFF. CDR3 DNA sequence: TGTGCCAGCAGCTTGATTTGGACTAGCGGGGGGGCCGAAAATGAGCAGTTCTTC.

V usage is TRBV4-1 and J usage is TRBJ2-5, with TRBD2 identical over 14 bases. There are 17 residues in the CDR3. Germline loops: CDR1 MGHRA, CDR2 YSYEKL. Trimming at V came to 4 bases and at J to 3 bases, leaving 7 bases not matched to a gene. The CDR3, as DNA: TGCGCCAGCAGCCCTTCCCCGGGACTAGCGGGAGAAGAGACCCAGTACTTC. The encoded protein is CASSPSPGLAGEETQYF.

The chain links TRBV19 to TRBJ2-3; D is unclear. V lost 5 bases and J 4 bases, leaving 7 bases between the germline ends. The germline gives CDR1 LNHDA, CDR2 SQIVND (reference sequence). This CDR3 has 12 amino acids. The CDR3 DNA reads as TGTGCCAGTAGTCTCAGTGCAGATACGCAGTATTTT. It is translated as CASSLSADTQYF.

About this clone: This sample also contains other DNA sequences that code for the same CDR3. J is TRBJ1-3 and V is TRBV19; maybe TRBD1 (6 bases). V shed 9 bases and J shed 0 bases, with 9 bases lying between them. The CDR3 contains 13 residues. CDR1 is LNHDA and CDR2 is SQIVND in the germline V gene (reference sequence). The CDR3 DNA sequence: TGTGCCAGCGGGACACTCTCTGGAAACACCATATATTTT. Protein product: CASGTLSGNTIYF.

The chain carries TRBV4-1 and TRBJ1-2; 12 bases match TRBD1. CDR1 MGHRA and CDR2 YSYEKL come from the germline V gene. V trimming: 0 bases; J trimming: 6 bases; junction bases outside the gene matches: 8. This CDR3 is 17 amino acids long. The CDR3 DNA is TGCGCCAGCAGCCAAGAATACCCGGGACAGGGGGCCGATGGCTACACCTTC. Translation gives CASSQEYPGQGADGYTF.

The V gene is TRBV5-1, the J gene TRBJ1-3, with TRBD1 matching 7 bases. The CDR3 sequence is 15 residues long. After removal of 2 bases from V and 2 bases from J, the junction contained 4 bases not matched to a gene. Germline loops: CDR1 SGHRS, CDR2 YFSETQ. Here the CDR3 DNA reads TGCGCCAGCAGCTTCGACAGGGCTGCTGGAAACACCATATATTTT. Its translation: CASSFDRAAGNTIYF.

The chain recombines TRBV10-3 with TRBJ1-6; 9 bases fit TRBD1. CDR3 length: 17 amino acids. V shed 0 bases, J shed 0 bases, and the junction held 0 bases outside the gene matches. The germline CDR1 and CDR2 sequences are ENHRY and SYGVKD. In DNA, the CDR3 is TGTGCCATCAGTGAGTCGGACAGGGGCTCCTATAATTCACCCCTCCACTTT. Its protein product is CAISESDRGSYNSPLHF.

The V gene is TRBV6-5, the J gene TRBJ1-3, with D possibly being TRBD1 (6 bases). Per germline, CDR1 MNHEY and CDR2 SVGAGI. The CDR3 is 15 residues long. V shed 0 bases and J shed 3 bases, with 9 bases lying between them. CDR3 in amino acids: CASSYSGGGGNTIYF. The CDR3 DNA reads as TGTGCCAGCAGTTACTCAGGGGGTGGTGGAAACACCATATATTTT.

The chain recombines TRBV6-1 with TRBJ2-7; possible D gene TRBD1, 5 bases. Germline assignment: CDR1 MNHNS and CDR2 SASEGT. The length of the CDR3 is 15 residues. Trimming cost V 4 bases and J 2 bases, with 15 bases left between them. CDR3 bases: TGTGCCAGCAGTGTCCGACAGTACCCAGCCTACGAGCAGTACTTC. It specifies CASSVRQYPAYEQYF.

The CDR3 coding sequence is TGCGCCAGCAGCCAAGAGGACAGGGCCTACGAGCAGTACTTC. Its protein product is CASSQEDRAYEQYF. The genes are TRBV4-3 and TRBJ2-7; 8 positions match TRBD1. The CDR3 consists of 14 residues. CDR1 is LGHNA, CDR2 YSLEER, per germline. Losses at the gene ends were 0 bases for V and 2 bases for J; bases not matched to a gene: 0.

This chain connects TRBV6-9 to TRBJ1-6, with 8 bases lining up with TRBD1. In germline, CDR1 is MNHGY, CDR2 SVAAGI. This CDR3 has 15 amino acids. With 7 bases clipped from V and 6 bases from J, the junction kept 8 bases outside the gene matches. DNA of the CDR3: TGTGCCAGCAACGAGACAGGGGCGGCTAATTCACCCCTCCACTTT. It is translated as CASNETGAANSPLHF.

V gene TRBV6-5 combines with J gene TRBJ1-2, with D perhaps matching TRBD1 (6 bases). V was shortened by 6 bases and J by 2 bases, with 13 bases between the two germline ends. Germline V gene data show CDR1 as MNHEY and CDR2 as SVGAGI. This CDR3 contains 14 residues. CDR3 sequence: CASRGVGGNYGYTF. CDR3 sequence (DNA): TGTGCCAGCAGGGGGGTTGGGGGCAACTATGGCTACACCTTC.

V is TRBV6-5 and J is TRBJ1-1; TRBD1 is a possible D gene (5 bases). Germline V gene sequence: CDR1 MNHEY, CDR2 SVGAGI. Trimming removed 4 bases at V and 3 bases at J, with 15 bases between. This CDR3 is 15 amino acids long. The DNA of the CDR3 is TGTGCCAGCAGTTTACAATTTTGGGGGGACACTGAAGCTTTCTTT. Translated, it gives CASSLQFWGDTEAFF.

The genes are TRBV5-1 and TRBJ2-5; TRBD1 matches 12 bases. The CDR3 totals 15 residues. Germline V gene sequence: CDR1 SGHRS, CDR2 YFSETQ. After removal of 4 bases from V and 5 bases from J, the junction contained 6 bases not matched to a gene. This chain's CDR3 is CASSPQGQGAETQYF. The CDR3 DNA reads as TGCGCCAGCAGCCCTCAGGGACAGGGGGCGGAGACCCAGTACTTC.

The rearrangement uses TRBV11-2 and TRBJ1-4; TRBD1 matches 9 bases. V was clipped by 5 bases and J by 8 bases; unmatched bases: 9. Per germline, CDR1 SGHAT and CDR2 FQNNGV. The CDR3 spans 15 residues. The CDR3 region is CASSAGQGPGEKLFF. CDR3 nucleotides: TGTGCCAGCAGCGCCGGACAGGGGCCCGGGGAAAAACTGTTTTTT.